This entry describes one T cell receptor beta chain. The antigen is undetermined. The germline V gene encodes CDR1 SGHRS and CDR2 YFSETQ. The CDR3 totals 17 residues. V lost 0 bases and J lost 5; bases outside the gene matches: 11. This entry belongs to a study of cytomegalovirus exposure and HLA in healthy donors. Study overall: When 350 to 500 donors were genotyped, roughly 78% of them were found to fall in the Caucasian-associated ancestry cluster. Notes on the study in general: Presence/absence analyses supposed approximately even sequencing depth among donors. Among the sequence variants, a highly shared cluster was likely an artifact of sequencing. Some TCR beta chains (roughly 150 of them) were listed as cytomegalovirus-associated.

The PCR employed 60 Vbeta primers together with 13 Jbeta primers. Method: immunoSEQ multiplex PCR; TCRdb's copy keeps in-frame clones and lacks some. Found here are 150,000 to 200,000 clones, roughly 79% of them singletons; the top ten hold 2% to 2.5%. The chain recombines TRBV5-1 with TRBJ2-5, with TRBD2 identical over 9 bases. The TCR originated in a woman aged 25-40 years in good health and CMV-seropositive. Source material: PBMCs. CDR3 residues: CASSLAATSGQGETQYF. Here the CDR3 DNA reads TGCGCCAGCAGCTTGGCCGCGACTAGCGGTCAAGGTGAGACCCAGTACTTC.